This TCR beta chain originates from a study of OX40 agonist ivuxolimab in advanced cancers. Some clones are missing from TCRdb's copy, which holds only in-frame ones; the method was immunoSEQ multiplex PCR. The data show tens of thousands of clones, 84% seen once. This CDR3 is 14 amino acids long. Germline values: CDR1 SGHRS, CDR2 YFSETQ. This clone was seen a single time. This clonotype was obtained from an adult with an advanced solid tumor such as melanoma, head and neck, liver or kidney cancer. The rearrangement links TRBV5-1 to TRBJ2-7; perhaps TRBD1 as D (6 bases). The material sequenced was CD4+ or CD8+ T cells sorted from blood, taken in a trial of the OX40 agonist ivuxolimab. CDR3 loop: CESTGTNPKNEQYF. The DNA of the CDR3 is TGCGAAAGCACCGGGACAAACCCGAAGAACGAGCAGTACTTC.